This entry lists 22 T cell receptor beta chains sequenced from one sample in a study of PD-1 blockade in mismatch repair-deficient tumors. The table came from immunoSEQ multiplex PCR; TCRdb's copy has only in-frame clones and leaves some out. The sample gives roughly 120,000 clones, 70% to 80% of which show up once; roughly 4.8% is in the top ten. The starting material was peripheral blood, obtained just over 59 weeks after starting pembrolizumab. Receptors were obtained from an adult with mismatch repair-deficient cancer.

As DNA, the CDR3 is TGTGCCAGCAGCGATGGGACTAGCGCCAGCACAGATACGCAGTATTTT. Its translation is CASSDGTSASTDTQYF. The rearrangement joins TRBV7-3 to TRBJ2-3, with 10 bases fitting TRBD2. The junction had 5 bases not matched to a gene; V was cut back by 5 bases and J by 0 bases. The CDR3 spans 16 residues. Germline lookup yields CDR1 SGHTA and CDR2 FQGTGA. Complete variable domain (other parts from reference TRBV7-3 and TRBJ2-3): GAGVSQTPSNKVTEKGKYVELRCDPISGHTALYWYRQSLGQGPEFLIYFQGTGAADDSGLPNDRFFAVRPEGSVSTLKIQRTERGDSAVYLCASSDGTSASTDTQYFGPGTRLTVL.

The chain combines TRBV6-5 with TRBJ2-2; the match to TRBD2 covers 7 bases. Unmatched junction bases numbered 6, after V lost 1 base and J lost 7 bases. There are 15 residues in the CDR3. Germline V CDR1 and CDR2: MNHEY, SVGAGI. The CDR3 is CASSYLREIHGELFF. The CDR3 bases are TGTGCCAGCAGTTACTTGCGGGAGATTCACGGGGAGCTGTTTTTT.

The chain joins TRBV5-6 to TRBJ2-5, with a weak D call TRBD1 (5 bases). The CDR3 has 15 amino acids. Germline loops: CDR1 SGHDT, CDR2 YYEEEE. Trimming took 2 bases from V and 7 from J, leaving 18 bases between them. The CDR3 sequence is CASSLGQGDVGTQYF. The CDR3 coding sequence is TGTGCCAGCAGCTTAGGGCAGGGCGACGTCGGGACCCAGTACTTC.

This chain joins TRBV18 and TRBJ1-1, with a weak D call TRBD1 (5 bases). The CDR3 contains 14 residues. Per germline, CDR1 KGHSH and CDR2 LQKENI. V gave up 1 base and J gave up 3 bases, with 9 bases separating them. Written as DNA, the CDR3 is TGTGCCAGCTCACCACAGGGGAAGGACACTGAAGCTTTCTTT. Its translation: CASSPQGKDTEAFF.

The V gene is TRBV6-1, the J gene TRBJ1-5; no firm D call. The CDR3 sequence is 14 residues long. Germline assignment: CDR1 MNHNS and CDR2 SASEGT. Trimming took 4 bases from V and 4 from J, leaving 11 bases between them. The CDR3 here is CASSVRQPNQPQHF. CDR3 sequence (DNA): TGTGCCAGCAGTGTCCGACAACCTAATCAGCCCCAGCATTTT.

The rearrangement joins TRBV15 to TRBJ2-5; D not resolved. Germline V gives CDR1 LNHNV, CDR2 YYDKDF (reference sequence). There are 12 residues in the CDR3. Trimming took 5 bases from V and 3 from J, leaving 7 bases between them. CDR3 bases: TGTGCCACCAGCCACCTTAAAGAGACCCAGTACTTC. It encodes CATSHLKETQYF.

This clone appeared once. This chain uses TRBV9 with TRBJ2-7; TRBD1 matches at 9 bases. CDR1 is SGDLS and CDR2 is YYNGEE in the germline V gene. This CDR3 is built from 15 residues. The V gene end was trimmed by 4 bases and the J gene end by 3 bases; junction bases not matched to a gene: 8. Here the CDR3 reads CASSPWDREGYEQYF. The DNA of the CDR3 is TGTGCCAGCAGCCCATGGGACAGGGAAGGCTACGAGCAGTACTTC.

The CDR3 reads CASSLALLGGPYTEAFF. The CDR3, as DNA: TGTGCCAGCAGCCTGGCCCTCCTGGGGGGGCCATACACTGAAGCTTTCTTT. This chain joins TRBV5-4 and TRBJ1-1, with a weak D call TRBD1 (6 bases). V lost 4 bases and J 3 bases, leaving 22 bases between the germline ends. This CDR3 spans 17 amino acids. Germline V gives CDR1 SGHNT, CDR2 YYREEE (reference sequence).

This sequence joins TRBV6-6 and TRBJ2-7; the match to TRBD2 covers 8 bases. Germline trimming cut 4 bases from V and 4 bases from J; bases unmatched to any gene: 6. Germline CDR1 is MNHNY and CDR2 is SVGAGI (reference sequence). This CDR3 has 14 residues. The CDR3 loop reads CASSSGSGTYEQYF. The CDR3 region has the DNA TGTGCCAGCAGTTCGGGTAGCGGGACGTACGAGCAGTACTTC.

The gene calls are TRBV7-9 and TRBJ2-7; 14 nucleotides match TRBD2. The germline CDR1 and CDR2 sequences are SEHNR and FQNEAQ (reference sequence). The CDR3 loop spans 16 amino acids. Trimming cost V 4 bases and J 3 bases; bases outside gene matches: 5. CDR3: CASSSPGLAGGYEQYF. The DNA for the CDR3 is TGTGCCAGCAGCTCTCCAGGACTAGCGGGAGGCTACGAGCAGTACTTC.

The rearrangement joins TRBV2 to TRBJ1-2; D uncertain. The V end was cut by 5 bases, the J end by 7 bases, with 11 bases between. CDR1 is SNHLY and CDR2 is FYNNEI in the germline V gene. The CDR3 runs 12 residues. CDR3 in DNA: TGTGCCAGCAGTCCCAGCTCTGTTGGCTACACCTTC. It specifies CASSPSSVGYTF. Supplemented by reference TRBV2 and TRBJ1-2, the full variable domain reads EPEVTQTPSHQVTQMGQEVILRCVPISNHLYFYWYRQILGQKVEFLVSFYNNEISEKSEIFDDQFSVERPDGSNFTLKIRSTKLEDSAMYFCASSPSSVGYTFGSGTRLTVV.

The gene calls are TRBV4-3 and TRBJ2-2, with D perhaps TRBD2 (6 bases). The CDR3 has 16 residues. The V gene's germline CDR1 is LGHNA and CDR2 YSLEER. The V gene lost 2 bases and the J gene lost 7 bases, with 17 bases spanning the gap. The CDR3 protein is CASSQSPDLAIGELFF. The DNA for the CDR3 is TGCGCCAGCAGCCAATCACCAGACCTAGCGATCGGGGAGCTGTTTTTT.

This clone was detected a few times. The chain employs TRBV18 and TRBJ1-1; the D gene is possibly TRBD1 (5 bases). In germline, CDR1 is KGHSH, CDR2 LQKENI. CDR3 length equals 15 residues. With 4 bases removed from V and 1 base from J, the gap between germline ends came to 13 bases. The CDR3 spells CASSLSGTENTEAFF. In DNA, the CDR3 is TGTGCCAGCTCACTTTCCGGGACTGAGAACACTGAAGCTTTCTTT.

V is TRBV5-8 and J is TRBJ2-1; perhaps TRBD2 as D (5 bases). V dropped 0 bases and J dropped 8 bases, with 15 bases sitting between them. The CDR3 length is 15 residues. Germline lookup yields CDR1 SGHTS and CDR2 YDEGEE. CDR3 in amino acids: CASSLGRQLIHEQFF. The CDR3 DNA follows: TGTGCCAGCAGCTTGGGGAGGCAGTTGATCCATGAGCAGTTCTTC.

This clone was recorded once. The chain is built from TRBV7-9 and TRBJ2-5, with D possibly TRBD1 on 6 matching bases. V lost 5 bases, J lost 1 base, and 11 bases lay in between. This CDR3 spans 14 amino acids. CDR1 is SEHNR and CDR2 is FQNEAQ in the germline V gene (reference sequence). The CDR3: CASSTWTVQETQYF. The CDR3 bases are TGTGCCAGCAGCACGTGGACAGTCCAAGAGACCCAGTACTTC. The full variable domain, with the rest looked up from reference TRBV7-9 and TRBJ2-5, is DTGVSQNPRHKITKRGQNVTFRCDPISEHNRLYWYRQTLGQGPEFLTYFQNEAQLEKSRLLSDRFSAERPKGSFSTLEIQRTEQGDSAMYLCASSTWTVQETQYFGPGTRLLVL.

The gene calls are TRBV2 and TRBJ2-5, with TRBD1 matching 9 bases. CDR1 is SNHLY, CDR2 FYNNEI, per germline. Unmatched junction bases numbered 7, after V lost 3 bases and J lost 5 bases. The CDR3 covers 15 residues. The chain's CDR3 is CASSDRYRGLETQYF. DNA of the CDR3: TGTGCCAGCAGTGATCGGTACAGGGGGCTTGAGACCCAGTACTTC.

This chain connects TRBV2 to TRBJ1-5; D uncertain. This CDR3 region has 14 residues. Germline V gene lookup returns CDR1 SNHLY and CDR2 FYNNEI. With 5 bases removed from V and 2 bases from J, the gap between germline ends came to 10 bases. The CDR3 nucleotides are TGTGCCAGCAGTCAGTCCTGGGGCAATCAGCCCCAGCATTTT. Translating it yields CASSQSWGNQPQHF.

This clone was counted between two and nine times. The V gene is TRBV18, the J gene TRBJ1-5; 9 nucleotides align to TRBD1. The trim removed 3 bases at V and 3 bases at J, leaving 3 bases unmatched. The CDR3 spans 15 residues. Germline CDR1 reads KGHSH; CDR2 reads LQKENI. This CDR3 is CASSPTGGSNQPQHF. CDR3 in DNA: TGTGCCAGCTCACCGACAGGGGGATCCAATCAGCCCCAGCATTTT.

On this clone itself: Compared with germline, one end of the junction differs, possibly owing to a read error. The chain combines TRBV4-1 with TRBJ2-1, with D unclear. This CDR3 region has 13 residues. Germline V gives CDR1 MGHRA, CDR2 YSYEKL. The CDR3 region is CASSPAAYNEQFF. The CDR3 DNA sequence: TGCGCCAGCAGCCCCGCCGCCTATAATGAGCAGTTCTTC.

The V call is TRBV27, the J call TRBJ2-7, with 11 bases identical to TRBD2. J was trimmed by 3 bases and V by 5 bases; bases with no gene match: 6. The CDR3 runs 15 residues. Germline CDR1 is MNHEY and CDR2 is SMNVEV (reference sequence). CDR3 residues: CASSVSGRADYEQYF. In DNA, the CDR3 is TGTGCCAGCAGTGTTAGCGGGAGGGCCGACTACGAGCAGTACTTC.

This chain joins TRBV4-3 and TRBJ1-2; D may be TRBD1 (5 bases). The ends were cut back, 2 bases at V and 2 bases at J, with 9 bases in the middle. CDR3 length: 14 residues. The germline CDR1 and CDR2 sequences are LGHNA and YSLEER. The CDR3 DNA is TGCGCCAGCAGCCAATATTCAGGGAACTATGGCTACACCTTC. Residues: CASSQYSGNYGYTF.

This clone was found a few times. The V and J genes are TRBV2 and TRBJ1-5; D remains unclear. Germline loops: CDR1 SNHLY, CDR2 FYNNEI. Trimming pared 6 bases from V and 7 bases from J, leaving 19 bases between. This CDR3 has 15 residues. The CDR3 region is CASSADGLLGQPQHF. The CDR3 DNA is TGTGCCAGCAGCGCTGACGGATTACTCGGGCAGCCCCAGCATTTT. Full variable domain (outside the CDR3, taken from reference TRBV2 and TRBJ1-5): EPEVTQTPSHQVTQMGQEVILRCVPISNHLYFYWYRQILGQKVEFLVSFYNNEISEKSEIFDDQFSVERPDGSNFTLKIRSTKLEDSAMYFCASSADGLLGQPQHFGDGTRLSIL.